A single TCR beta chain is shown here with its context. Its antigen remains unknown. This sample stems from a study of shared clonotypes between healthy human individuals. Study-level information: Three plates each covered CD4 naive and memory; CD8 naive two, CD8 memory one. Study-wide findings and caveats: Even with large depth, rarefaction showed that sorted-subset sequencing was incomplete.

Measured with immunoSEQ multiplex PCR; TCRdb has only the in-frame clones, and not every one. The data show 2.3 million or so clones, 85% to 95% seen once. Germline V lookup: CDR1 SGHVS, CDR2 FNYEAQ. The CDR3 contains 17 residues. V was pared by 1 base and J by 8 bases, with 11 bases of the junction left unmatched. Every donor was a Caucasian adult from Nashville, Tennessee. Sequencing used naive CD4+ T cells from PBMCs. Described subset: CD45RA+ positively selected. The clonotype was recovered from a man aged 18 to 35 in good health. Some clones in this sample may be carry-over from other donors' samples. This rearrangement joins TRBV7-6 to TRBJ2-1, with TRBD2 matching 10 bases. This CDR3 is CASSLGLAGALGDEQFF. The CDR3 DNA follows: TGTGCCAGCAGCTTAGGGCTAGCGGGAGCCCTAGGGGATGAGCAGTTCTTC.